Listed below are T cell receptor beta chains from one sample, sequenced in a study of CD8 T cells in Susac syndrome. Via MiXCR, TCRdb re-called the immunoSEQ multiplex PCR reads, giving one row per CDR3 protein. The sample includes about 190,000 distinct CDR3 sequences, around 95% of them seen just once. The sample consisted of CD4+ T cells from PBMCs. The receptors were gathered from a human donor with Susac syndrome. The CDR3 runs from the conserved cysteine through the conserved F or W. D genes are given only for firm matches. For some rows the clone size is stated as once, few or many, or as a class when expanded; others skip it.

>.|TRBJ1-2|TRBV30|TRBD1
CAWGTGGFYGYTF
TGTGCCTGGGGGACAGGCGGATTCTATGGCTACACCTTC
>.|TRBJ1-1|TRBV5-4|.
CASSTGAGDTEAFF
TGTGCCAGCAGCACCGGGGCGGGAGACACTGAAGCTTTCTTT
>.|TRBJ2-7|TRBV28|TRBD2
CASSFLGLAGANYEQYF
TGTGCCAGCAGTTTCTTAGGACTAGCGGGCGCTAACTACGAGCAGTACTTC
>.|TRBJ2-4|TRBV12-3/TRBV12-4|.
CASSLAVSPAKNIQYF
TGTGCCAGCAGTTTGGCGGTCTCTCCGGCCAAAAACATTCAGTACTTC
>.|TRBJ2-7|TRBV12-3/TRBV12-4|.
CASSNRVEGEQYF
TGTGCCAGCAGCAACAGGGTAGAGGGCGAGCAGTACTTC
>.|TRBJ2-5|TRBV20-1|.
CSAIRDTKETQYF
TGCAGTGCTATCCGGGACACAAAAGAGACCCAGTACTTC
>.|TRBJ2-7|TRBV11-2|TRBD2
CASSLESSGHSYEQYF
TGTGCCAGCAGCTTAGAGTCTAGCGGGCACTCCTACGAGCAGTACTTC
>.|TRBJ1-2|TRBV20-1|.
CSARVAGYGYTF
TGCAGTGCTAGAGTAGCGGGCTATGGCTACACCTTC
>.|TRBJ1-6|TRBV7-6|.
CASSTTRAANSPLHF
TGTGCCAGCAGTACGACACGGGCGGCTAATTCACCCCTCCACTTT
>.|TRBJ1-1|TRBV4-1|.
CASSQASGVGTEAFF
TGCGCCAGCAGCCAAGCTAGCGGGGTGGGCACTGAAGCTTTCTTT
>.|TRBJ1-2|TRBV4-2|.
CASSQDRANYGYTF
TGTGCCAGCAGCCAAGACAGGGCTAACTATGGCTACACCTTC
>.|TRBJ2-3|TRBV19|TRBD2
CASSLVGGNTDTQYF
TGTGCCAGTAGTCTCGTCGGGGGGAACACAGATACGCAGTATTTT
>.|TRBJ2-1|TRBV20-1|TRBD1
CSARDIRAGGNEQFF
TGCAGTGCTAGAGATATTAGGGCAGGGGGCAATGAGCAGTTCTTC
>.|TRBJ1-1|TRBV29-1|.
CSAGQLNTEAFF
TGCAGCGCGGGACAACTGAACACTGAAGCTTTCTTT
>.|TRBJ2-3|TRBV5-6|TRBD1
CASSLGQGASTDTQYF
TGTGCCAGCAGCTTGGGACAGGGGGCTAGCACAGATACGCAGTATTTT
>.|TRBJ2-1|TRBV7-8|TRBD2
CASSLGGGGAAGNEQFF
TGTGCCAGCAGCTTAGGTGGCGGGGGGGCCGCAGGCAATGAGCAGTTCTTC
>.|TRBJ1-2|TRBV30|.
CAWSGRSTSNGYTF
TGTGCCTGGTCGGGGAGGTCGACTTCTAATGGCTACACCTTC
>.|TRBJ2-1|TRBV20-1|.
CSASGHIYNEQFF
TGCAGTGCTAGTGGACACATCTACAATGAGCAGTTCTTC
>.|TRBJ2-3|TRBV11-2|.
CASSGRTIWGTQYF
TGTGCCAGCAGCGGACGGACAATATGGGGTACGCAGTATTTT
>.|TRBJ2-3|TRBV24-1|TRBD1
CATRDREETDTQYF
TGTGCCACCAGGGACAGGGAGGAAACAGATACGCAGTATTTT
>.|TRBJ2-1|TRBV11-2|.
CASSLAGWANEQFF
TGTGCCAGCAGCTTAGCGGGCTGGGCCAATGAGCAGTTCTTC
>once|TRBJ1-4|TRBV25-1|.
CASSEPRMGIGEKLFF
TGTGCCAGCAGTGAACCGCGGATGGGTATCGGTGAAAAACTGTTTTTT
>few|TRBJ1-2|TRBV27|.
CASRFNYGYTF
TGTGCCAGCAGGTTCAACTATGGCTACACCTTC
>.|TRBJ2-5|TRBV5-1|TRBD1
CASSSGPGTGETQYF
TGCGCCAGCAGCTCGGGGCCCGGGACAGGAGAGACCCAGTACTTC
>.|TRBJ1-1|TRBV28|.
CASNSVANTEAFF
TGTGCCAGCAATTCGGTCGCGAACACTGAAGCTTTCTTT
>.|TRBJ1-1|TRBV6-5|TRBD1
CASRQGAGTEAFF
TGTGCCAGCAGACAGGGGGCTGGTACTGAAGCTTTCTTT
>.|TRBJ1-2|TRBV4-2|TRBD1
CASSQLLTGDGYTF
TGTGCCAGCAGCCAATTACTGACAGGGGATGGCTACACCTTC
>.|TRBJ2-7|TRBV9|.
CASSVLGDVSYEQYF
TGTGCCAGCAGCGTATTAGGGGACGTGTCCTACGAGCAGTACTTC
>once|TRBJ2-3|TRBV20-1|.
CSASVLRGSGTDTQYF
TGCAGTGCCTCCGTCCTTCGGGGGTCAGGCACAGATACGCAGTATTTT
>.|TRBJ1-2|TRBV5-1|.
CASSFRRNYGYTF
TGCGCCAGCAGCTTTAGACGGAACTATGGCTACACCTTC
>.|TRBJ2-6|TRBV28|.
CAIGTTGANVLTF
TGTGCAATCGGAACAACTGGGGCCAACGTCCTGACTTTC
>.|TRBJ1-1|TRBV15|TRBD1
CATSRTGQGNTEAFF
TGTGCCACCAGCAGAACGGGACAGGGAAACACTGAAGCTTTCTTT
>.|TRBJ2-4|TRBV19|TRBD1
CATRDRTTKNIQYF
TGTGCCACCAGGGACAGGACAACCAAAAACATTCAGTACTTC
>.|TRBJ2-3|TRBV12-3/TRBV12-4|.
CASSDSADTQYF
TGTGCCAGCAGCGACAGCGCAGATACGCAGTATTTT
>.|TRBJ2-5|TRBV20-1|.
CSASRRSGGETQYF
TGCAGTGCTAGTAGGCGTTCGGGTGGAGAGACCCAGTACTTC
>.|TRBJ2-3|TRBV5-1|.
CASSLAKDTQYF
TGCGCCAGCAGCTTGGCTAAGGATACGCAGTATTTT
>.|TRBJ1-4|TRBV30|.
CAWTSTTNEKLFF
TGTGCCTGGACATCCACAACTAATGAAAAACTGTTTTTT
>.|TRBJ2-1|TRBV9|.
CASSVGVTPLGEQFF
TGTGCCAGCAGCGTAGGTGTGACCCCACTCGGGGAGCAGTTCTTC
>.|TRBJ2-3|TRBV3-1|.
CASSQVHRAYTDTQYF
TGTGCCAGCAGCCAAGTCCACAGGGCCTACACAGATACGCAGTATTTT
>.|TRBJ1-5|TRBV30|TRBD1
CAWSRDRVHQPQHF
TGTGCCTGGAGCCGCGACAGGGTCCATCAGCCCCAGCATTTT
>.|TRBJ2-1|TRBV12-3/TRBV12-4|TRBD2
CASSPGLAGAYNEQFF
TGTGCCAGCAGCCCGGGACTAGCGGGGGCCTACAATGAGCAGTTCTTC
>.|TRBJ2-7|TRBV10-3|.
CATREYPYEQYF
TGTGCCACCAGGGAATATCCCTACGAGCAGTACTTC
>.|TRBJ1-1|TRBV6-5|TRBD1
CASSTGQGEAFF
TGTGCCAGCAGTACAGGACAGGGTGAAGCTTTCTTT
>.|TRBJ2-6|TRBV2|TRBD2
CASSGLAGGHSGANVLTF
TGTGCCAGCAGTGGACTAGCGGGGGGCCACTCTGGGGCCAACGTCCTGACTTTC
>.|TRBJ1-5|TRBV18|TRBD1
CASSPGAGQTQGVRNQPQHF
TGTGCCAGCTCACCAGGGGCGGGACAGACACAGGGGGTAAGGAATCAGCCCCAGCATTTT
>.|TRBJ1-2|TRBV5-1|.
CASSEGGYGYTF
TGCGCCAGCAGCGAAGGAGGCTATGGCTACACCTTC
>.|TRBJ2-2|TRBV28|.
CASSRDSLNWVFGELFF
TGTGCCAGCAGCCGGGACTCACTGAACTGGGTTTTCGGGGAGCTGTTTTTT
>.|TRBJ1-6|TRBV5-1|.
CASSPVQGTYNSPLHF
TGCGCCAGCAGCCCCGTTCAGGGGACCTATAATTCACCCCTCCACTTT